This TCR beta chain came from a study of T cell repertoires in cytomegalovirus infection. As for the study in general: Newly reported HLA-C-restricted and thoroughly characterized HLA-B-restricted CMV epitopes were employed. Public TCR beta signatures marked donors with CMV infection and the matching HLA.

CDR3 length equals 13 residues. Germline assignment: CDR1 KGHDR and CDR2 SFDVKD. Between the trimmed V and J ends, which lost 5 bases and 6 bases, there was a span of 10 bases. TCRdb fed the reads into MiXCR, producing one record per CDR3 protein. Found here are about 310,000 distinct CDR3 sequences, 20% to 25% of them singletons; the top ten hold 13%. Study-wide findings and caveats: People with CMV and the relevant HLA were identified by cumulative public TCR beta family frequency. Clonotypes of TCR beta that were HLA-C-restricted and CMV-specific dominated the ex vivo response.

As for this clonotype: Its antigen is undetermined.

The receptor was derived from a human donor in good health (CMV status not recorded). Some clones in this sample may be carry-over from other donors' samples. The rearrangement links TRBV24-1 to TRBJ2-1; no clear D gene. Sequenced material: cultured PBMCs, taken from culture after CMV antigen stimulation. CDR3 sequence: CATSGGAINEQFF. The CDR3 bases are TGTGCCACCAGTGGAGGAGCGATCAATGAGCAGTTCTTC.